One sample yielded the 23 T cell receptor beta chains listed below, sequenced in a study of T cells expressing NK-cell markers. For each CDR3 protein, TCRdb gives one entry from its re-call of the 5' RACE reads, without DNA. This sample's table reports about 540,000 distinct CDR3 sequences. The sample was blood T cells: a sorted CD56 or NKG2C T cell subset, CD4+ or CD8+ T cells, or bulk PBMC T cells (not recorded which). The receptors were gathered from a young man in good health.

The CDR3: CASRERPGTQYF. The chain has TRBV5-1 and TRBJ2-5. Germline V gives CDR1 SGHRS, CDR2 YFSETQ. This CDR3 is built from 12 residues. Full variable domain (outside the CDR3, taken from reference TRBV5-1 and TRBJ2-5): KAGVTQTPRYLIKTRGQQVTLSCSPISGHRSVSWYQQTPGQGLQFLFEYFSETQRNKGNFPGRFSGRQFSNSRSEMNVSTLELGDSALYLCASRERPGTQYFGPGTRLLVL.

The rearrangement links TRBV6-6 to TRBJ2-7. Germline V lookup: CDR1 MNHNY, CDR2 SVGAGI (reference sequence). The CDR3 extends over 13 amino acids. CDR3 sequence reads: CASGLGNNYEQYF.

The chain employs TRBV5-1 and TRBJ2-5; TCRdb picks TRBD2, but there is no DNA to check that call. The CDR3 extends over 18 amino acids. The germline V gene has CDR1 SGHRS and CDR2 YFSETQ. CDR3 region: CASSPGTSGKALQETQYF.

The V call is TRBV5-1, the J call TRBJ2-3. Germline V gene lookup returns CDR1 SGHRS and CDR2 YFSETQ. CDR3 length: 13 amino acids. The CDR3 here is CASSRDSPDTQYF.

This sequence joins TRBV27 and TRBJ1-1; TCRdb's D call of TRBD1 is untestable without DNA. CDR1 and CDR2 from the germline V gene are MNHEY and SMNVEV (reference sequence). The CDR3 runs 14 residues. This CDR3 is CASSFRTGGPEAFF.

The chain recombines TRBV7-2 with TRBJ2-3; TCRdb's D call of TRBD1 is untestable without DNA. Germline values: CDR1 SGHTA, CDR2 FQGNSA. The CDR3 extends over 15 amino acids. The chain's CDR3 is CASSPNRIWTDTQYF. The complete variable domain, with remaining parts taken from reference TRBV7-2 and TRBJ2-3, reads GAGVSQSPSNKVTEKGKDVELRCDPISGHTALYWYRQSLGQGLEFLIYFQGNSAPDKSGLPSDRFSAERTGGSVSTLTIQRTQQEDSAVYLCASSPNRIWTDTQYFGPGTRLTVL.

This chain joins TRBV5-6 and TRBJ2-6. Germline V gene lookup returns CDR1 SGHDT and CDR2 YYEEEE. The CDR3 consists of 17 residues. Here the CDR3 reads CASSLGGRTTGANVLTF.

The chain couples TRBV4-2 to TRBJ2-2. Germline V gives CDR1 LGHNA, CDR2 YNFKEQ. The CDR3 has 16 amino acids. This CDR3 is CASEAEPASNTGELFF.

The chain is built from TRBV20-1 and TRBJ1-3; TCRdb indicates TRBD1, and absent DNA this call remains unverified. The V gene's germline CDR1 is DFQATT and CDR2 SNEGSKA (reference sequence). The CDR3 length is 13 residues. The CDR3: CSAPDRSENTIYF.

The chain uses TRBV20-1 and TRBJ2-3; the D call of TRBD2 rests on TCRdb alone, since no DNA is present to check it. The germline gives CDR1 DFQATT, CDR2 SNEGSKA (reference sequence). The CDR3 runs 15 residues. This chain's CDR3 is CSARPSGTSTDTQYF.

The V gene is TRBV24-1, the J gene TRBJ1-1; TCRdb selects TRBD1, and the lack of DNA leaves this call unchecked. CDR1 and CDR2 (germline): KGHDR, SFDVKD. This CDR3 spans 15 amino acids. The chain's CDR3 is CATSAARGINTEAFF.

V and J are TRBV29-1 and TRBJ2-3; TCRdb indicates TRBD2, and absent DNA this call remains unverified. CDR1 is SQVTM and CDR2 is ANQGSEA in the germline V gene. The CDR3 runs to 14 residues. CDR3 protein: CSVEAGVSTDTQYF.

The chain uses TRBV12-3 or TRBV12-4 and TRBJ1-1; the TCRdb D gene call, TRBD1, has no DNA to confirm it. The CDR3 contains 14 residues. The CDR3 protein is CASTAGQTWTKAFF.

The gene calls are TRBV9 and TRBJ2-5. This CDR3 is 15 amino acids long. Germline V CDR1 and CDR2: SGDLS, YYNGEE. The CDR3 sequence: CASSVAQVGQETQYF. Complete variable domain (other parts from reference TRBV9 and TRBJ2-5): DSGVTQTPKHLITATGQRVTLRCSPRSGDLSVYWYQQSLDQGLQFLIQYYNGEERAKGNILERFSAQQFPDLHSELNLSSLELGDSALYFCASSVAQVGQETQYFGPGTRLLVL.

The gene calls are TRBV5-1 and TRBJ2-5; checking the TCRdb D call of TRBD2 is not possible without DNA. The CDR3 extends over 15 amino acids. Germline V CDR1 and CDR2: SGHRS, YFSETQ. The chain's CDR3 is CASSLEGAAGRTQYF.

This chain connects TRBV6-5 to TRBJ1-2; with no DNA, the TCRdb D assignment of TRBD1 cannot be verified. Germline CDR1 reads MNHEY; CDR2 reads SVGAGI. This CDR3 has 11 amino acids. CDR3 amino acids: CASSRGSGYTF.

The chain couples TRBV27 to TRBJ1-1; TCRdb proposes TRBD1, but this gene call is untestable without DNA. Germline loops: CDR1 MNHEY, CDR2 SMNVEV (reference sequence). There are 12 residues in the CDR3. CDR3 sequence reads: CASSPRGDGAFF.

The chain employs TRBV7-9 and TRBJ1-1. The CDR3 has 12 amino acids. Germline CDR1 and CDR2: SEHNR and FQNEAQ (reference sequence). The CDR3 sequence: CASSLDSWEAFF.

This chain connects TRBV12-3 or TRBV12-4 to TRBJ1-1. CDR3 length: 14 amino acids. CDR3 loop: CASTRPGGGTEAFF.

V is TRBV7-6 and J is TRBJ2-1; the TCRdb call, TRBD2, lacks DNA for checking. The CDR3 has 15 residues. Germline V gene lookup returns CDR1 SGHVS and CDR2 FNYEAQ. This CDR3 reads CASSSDWQSYNEQFF.

The J gene is TRBJ2-3, the V gene TRBV7-9; TCRdb indicates TRBD2, and absent DNA this call remains unverified. Germline loops: CDR1 SEHNR, CDR2 FQNEAQ (reference sequence). The CDR3 is made up of 18 amino acids. The chain's CDR3 is CASSRLELAGLSTDTQYF. The variable domain in full, with the rest retrieved from reference TRBV7-9 and TRBJ2-3, is DTGVSQNPRHKITKRGQNVTFRCDPISEHNRLYWYRQTLGQGPEFLTYFQNEAQLEKSRLLSDRFSAERPKGSFSTLEIQRTEQGDSAMYLCASSRLELAGLSTDTQYFGPGTRLTVL.

This sequence joins TRBV7-6 and TRBJ2-5; TCRdb names TRBD2, which stays unverified in the absence of DNA. This CDR3 has 16 residues. CDR1 and CDR2 (germline): SGHVS, FNYEAQ. The CDR3 here is CASSSIFSRGEETQYF. Looking up the rest from reference TRBV7-6 and TRBJ2-5 gives the full variable domain: GAGVSQSPRYKVTKRGQDVALRCDPISGHVSLYWYRQALGQGPEFLTYFNYEAQQDKSGLPNDRFSAERPEGSISTLTIQRTEQRDSAMYRCASSSIFSRGEETQYFGPGTRLLVL.

The V gene is TRBV2, the J gene TRBJ2-4. The germline V gene encodes CDR1 SNHLY and CDR2 FYNNEI. The CDR3 extends over 14 amino acids. CDR3 protein: CASSESRSGDIQYF.